The 16 T cell receptor beta chains presented below share a single source sample, sequenced in a study of T cell repertoires in cytomegalovirus infection (dated by TCRdb to between 2017 and 2020). For these receptors, no antigen is known. The listed sequencing device is Illumina HiSeq 1500. TCRdb took the public reads, trimmed them with fastp at Q25, ran MiXCR for clone calling and kept in-frame beta chains. Rows with a matching CDR3 protein are joined into one entry that keeps the most common DNA and genes. Within this sample are approximately 470,000 distinct CDR3 sequences, with approximately 40% of them counted one time only. In total, the top ten clones hold around 44% of the sample. In light of the paper, this sample's treatment or condition label describes: in vitro stimulation with specific CMV peptide epitopes to enrich CMV-specific T cells. The sequences come from cultured PBMCs, collected from culture after CMV antigen stimulation. Source of these receptors: a human donor in good health (CMV status not recorded). Some clones in this sample may be carry-over from other donors' samples.

This clonotype was observed a few times. This rearrangement joins TRBV3-1 to TRBJ1-6; D gene uncertain. CDR3 length: 14 amino acids. Per germline, CDR1 LGHDT and CDR2 YNNKEL (reference sequence). V lost 4 bases and J 8 bases, leaving 12 bases between the germline ends. The CDR3 DNA is TGTGCCAGCAGCCCCCGGGAGGAAGATTCACCCCTCCACTTT. Translated, it gives CASSPREEDSPLHF.

The table lists this clonotype with a few counts. The gene calls are TRBV4-3 and TRBJ1-5; 9 bases align to TRBD1. Germline CDR1 reads LGHNA; CDR2 reads YSLEER. The CDR3 extends over 14 amino acids. The trim removed 3 bases at V and 6 bases at J, leaving 3 bases unmatched. In nucleotides, the CDR3 is TGCGCCAGCAGCCAGGGGACAGGGAGTCAGCCCCAGCATTTT. It is translated as CASSQGTGSQPQHF.

The chain joins TRBV12-3 or TRBV12-4 to TRBJ2-2; D may correspond to TRBD1 or TRBD2 (5 bases each). The CDR3 is 14 residues long. V lost 7 bases to trimming and J lost 0 bases, with 9 bases between them. CDR3 sequence reads: CASTGQPNTGELFF. The CDR3 DNA sequence: TGTGCCAGCACGGGGCAGCCGAACACCGGGGAGCTGTTTTTT.

This clonotype was detected only a few times. CDR3 protein: CASGSSGAYNEQFF. DNA for the CDR3: TGTGCCAGCGGGTCTAGCGGAGCTTACAATGAGCAGTTCTTC. The chain links TRBV12-3 or TRBV12-4 to TRBJ2-1; 7 bases are shared with TRBD2. The CDR3 is made up of 14 amino acids. Germline trimming cut 8 bases from V and 4 bases from J; bases unmatched to any gene: 8.

The V and J genes are TRBV27 and TRBJ1-1; D gene uncertain. The CDR3 has 15 residues. Germline V lookup: CDR1 MNHEY, CDR2 SMNVEV (reference sequence). Deletions cut 4 bases from V and 2 bases from J, with 14 bases between. CDR3 residues: CASSSPGGINTEAFF. The CDR3 DNA is TGTGCCAGCAGTTCACCCGGAGGGATTAACACTGAAGCTTTCTTT.

This clonotype was seen only a few times. The CDR3 DNA is TGCAGTGAGAAGAGGGCAGGGGGCGCAGATACGCAGTATTTT. The encoded protein is CSEKRAGGADTQYF. The gene calls are TRBV20-1 and TRBJ2-3, with TRBD1 matching 8 bases. Unmatched junction bases numbered 10, after V lost 7 bases and J lost 4 bases. The CDR3 is 14 residues long. Germline loops: CDR1 DFQATT, CDR2 SNEGSKA (reference sequence).

This sequence joins TRBV6-5 and TRBJ1-5, with no clear D. The CDR3 contains 14 residues. Germline CDR1 and CDR2: MNHEY and SVGAGI. Between the trimmed V and J ends, which lost 6 bases and 6 bases, there was a span of 15 bases. CDR3 amino acids: CASSSDTWGQPQHF. Here the CDR3 DNA reads TGTGCCAGCAGCTCTGACACTTGGGGTCAGCCCCAGCATTTT.

This sequence joins TRBV5-5 and TRBJ2-1; D uncertain. The CDR3 runs 12 residues. V dropped 4 bases and J dropped 5 bases, with 7 bases sitting between them. CDR1 is SGHKS, CDR2 YYEKEE, per germline (reference sequence). CDR3 sequence reads: CASSLSHNEQFF. The CDR3 DNA reads TGTGCCAGCAGCCTAAGCCACAATGAGCAGTTCTTC.

This clonotype appeared a few times. The chain employs TRBV12-3 or TRBV12-4 and TRBJ2-7; the D is unclear. CDR3 length: 13 amino acids. The germline V and J ends were trimmed by 4 bases and 5 bases, with 12 bases remaining between them. CDR3 loop: CASSYERMDEQYF. In nucleotides, the CDR3 is TGTGCCAGCAGTTATGAACGAATGGACGAGCAGTACTTC.

The table lists this clonotype with a few counts. The chain combines TRBV7-2 with TRBJ2-7; the D gene could be TRBD1 or TRBD2 (5 bases each). Trimming cost V 3 bases and J 4 bases, with 19 bases left between them. The CDR3 runs 16 residues. Per the germline V gene, CDR1 is SGHTA and CDR2 is FQGNSA. The CDR3 loop is CASSLSPGRGAYEQYF. In DNA, the CDR3 is TGTGCCAGCAGCTTGTCCCCAGGGCGAGGGGCGTACGAGCAGTACTTC.

The chain employs TRBV11-2 and TRBJ2-3; 9 positions match TRBD2. V lost 5 bases to trimming and J lost 2 bases; unmatched junction nucleotides: 8. CDR1 is SGHAT and CDR2 is FQNNGV in the germline V gene. The CDR3 is made up of 16 amino acids. The chain's CDR3 is CASSPTSGLITDTQYF. CDR3 bases: TGTGCCAGCAGCCCTACTAGCGGGCTAATCACAGATACGCAGTATTTT.

This clonotype showed up just a few times. The rearrangement uses TRBV12-3 or TRBV12-4 and TRBJ1-1; D is undetermined. The V end was cut by 1 base, the J end by 1 base, with 7 bases between. CDR3 length equals 14 residues. CDR3 region: CASSLGQRNTEAFF. CDR3 nucleotides: TGTGCCAGCAGTTTAGGGCAGAGGAACACTGAAGCTTTCTTT.

This clonotype was observed a handful of times. The CDR3 here is CASSLSVDPRGYTF. DNA for the CDR3: TGTGCCAGCAGCTTAAGTGTAGACCCCCGAGGCTACACCTTC. The chain couples TRBV7-9 to TRBJ1-2, with D unclear. Trimming shortened V by 2 bases and J by 8 bases, and 15 bases separated the two germline ends. CDR1 and CDR2 from the germline V gene are SEHNR and FQNEAQ (reference sequence). The CDR3 runs 14 residues.

The V call is TRBV6-1, the J call TRBJ2-7, with 11 nucleotides matching TRBD1. V shed 2 bases, J shed 2 bases, and the junction held 2 bases outside the gene matches. Per germline, CDR1 MNHNS and CDR2 SASEGT. CDR3 length: 15 residues. CDR3 residues: CASSEPGQGAYEQYF. The CDR3, as DNA: TGTGCCAGCAGTGAACCGGGACAGGGGGCCTACGAGCAGTACTTC.

This clonotype was counted at least ten times. This chain connects TRBV7-2 to TRBJ1-1; D not resolved. Germline CDR1 and CDR2: SGHTA and FQGNSA. The CDR3 is made up of 12 amino acids. The ends were cut back, 3 bases at V and 5 bases at J, with 7 bases in the middle. The CDR3 coding sequence is TGTGCCAGCAGCTTCACAAGGACTGAAGCTTTCTTT. It specifies CASSFTRTEAFF. Complete variable domain (other parts from reference TRBV7-2 and TRBJ1-1): GAGVSQSPSNKVTEKGKDVELRCDPISGHTALYWYRQSLGQGLEFLIYFQGNSAPDKSGLPSDRFSAERTGGSVSTLTIQRTQQEDSAVYLCASSFTRTEAFFGQGTRLTVV.

This rearrangement joins TRBV4-1 to TRBJ1-1; D remains ambiguous. The CDR3 is made up of 14 amino acids. Germline V gives CDR1 MGHRA, CDR2 YSYEKL. Between the trimmed V and J ends, which lost 2 bases and 6 bases, there was a span of 13 bases. CDR3 DNA sequence: TGCGCCAGCAGCCAATTAGGCGGAGAGGCTGAAGCTTTCTTT. Protein: CASSQLGGEAEAFF.